Shown below are 14 T cell receptor beta chains from a single sample sequenced in a study of T cell clonality in common variable immunodeficiency. Some clones are missing from TCRdb's copy, which holds only in-frame ones; the method was immunoSEQ multiplex PCR. Recorded here are tens of thousands of clones, with no singletons, and the ten leading clones hold approximately 1.6%. Sequencing was performed on peripheral blood mononuclear cells. Receptors were obtained from a person aged 18 to 70 in good health.

This clone was found many times. The read ends 3 residues early relative to the CDR3; the germline J gene fills the gap. The J gene is TRBJ2-7, the V gene TRBV7-9; 12 bases match TRBD2. CDR1 is SEHNR, CDR2 FQNEAQ, per germline (reference sequence). This CDR3 comprises 14 residues. V was clipped by 3 bases and J by 4 bases; unmatched bases: 1. CDR3 region: CASSLTSGSYEQYF. Partial CDR3 DNA: TGTGCCAGCAGCTTGACTAGCGGGAGTTACGAG.

This clone was recorded many times. The read terminates 3 residues before the CDR3 end, so the remaining end is supplied by the germline J gene. The chain carries TRBV6-1 and TRBJ1-2; the match to TRBD1 covers 10 bases. CDR1 is MNHNS and CDR2 is SASEGT in the germline V gene. The V segment lost 3 bases and the J segment 4 bases; nucleotides outside the gene matches: 5. The CDR3 covers 15 residues. Partial CDR3 DNA: TGTGCCAGCAGTGAGGGGACAGGGGATGGCTATGGC. The encoded protein is CASSEGTGDGYG. The entire CDR3 protein reads CASSEGTGDGYGYTF.

This clone came up a few times. Sequencing ends 3 residues short of the CDR3 end; the germline J gene provides the rest. The chain couples TRBV19 to TRBJ2-1, with 9 positions matching TRBD2. J was trimmed by 5 bases and V by 5 bases; bases with no gene match: 7. CDR1 is LNHDA and CDR2 is SQIVND in the germline V gene (reference sequence). There are 15 residues in the CDR3. The DNA read from the CDR3 is TGTGCCAGTAGTGGCGGGAGGGCCCAGGACAATGAG. This sequence encodes CASSGGRAQDNE. The full CDR3 protein reads CASSGGRAQDNEQFF.

This clone came up many times. The CDR3 end falls 3 residues outside the read, so it is completed with the germline J gene. The rearrangement links TRBV5-1 to TRBJ2-3; 12 bases are a match to TRBD2. CDR3 length: 16 residues. Per the germline V gene, CDR1 is SGHRS and CDR2 is YFSETQ. V lost 4 bases, J lost 5 bases, and 8 bases stayed unmatched. CDR3 sequence: CASSMATSGSRDTQYF. The sequenced part of the CDR3 DNA is TGCGCCAGCAGCATGGCGACTAGCGGGAGCCGAGATACG.

In this sample, this clone turned up many times. The missing CDR3 end, 3 residues past where the read stops, is filled in from the germline J gene. This chain links TRBV20-1 with TRBJ2-1; 13 bases are shared with TRBD2. The germline CDR1 and CDR2 sequences are DFQATT and SNEGSKA (reference sequence). The V gene end was trimmed by 5 bases and the J gene end by 9 bases; junction bases not matched to a gene: 7. CDR3 size: 14 residues. The CDR3 loop reads CSAGGLAGDGEQFF. Incomplete CDR3 DNA: TGCAGTGCTGGAGGACTAGCGGGAGACGGTGAG.

This clone came up many times. The observed sequence ends 3 residues before the CDR3 terminus, with the missing tail filled in from the germline J gene. V and J are TRBV4-1 and TRBJ2-1, with TRBD2 matching 13 bases. The CDR3 totals 16 residues. J lost 7 bases, V lost 3 bases, and 6 bases had no gene match. Germline lookup yields CDR1 MGHRA and CDR2 YSYEKL. CDR3 DNA, as far as it was read: TGCGCCAGCAGCCAGAGCGGACTAGCGGGAGCAAATGAG. This sequence encodes CASSQSGLAGANE. The whole CDR3 protein is CASSQSGLAGANEQFF.

This clone was counted many times. From the germline J gene comes the end of the CDR3, since the read stops 3 residues before it. The chain is built from TRBV19 and TRBJ2-1; TRBD2 matches at 11 bases. V lost 4 bases and J lost 0; bases outside the gene matches: 5. CDR1 and CDR2 from the germline V gene are LNHDA and SQIVND (reference sequence). The CDR3 has 17 amino acids. The CDR3 region is CASSTGLAASSYNEQFF. Incomplete CDR3 DNA: TGTGCCAGTAGTACGGGACTAGCGGCAAGCTCCTACAATGAG.

This clone came up a few times. The read ends 3 residues shy of where the CDR3 ends; the end is completed using the germline J gene. This chain connects TRBV19 to TRBJ2-2; 9 bases are a match to TRBD1. This CDR3 has 15 residues. Germline trimming cut 3 bases from V and 10 bases from J; bases unmatched to any gene: 9. Per germline, CDR1 LNHDA and CDR2 SQIVND (reference sequence). The CDR3 sequence: CASSMVTGGIEELFF. The sequenced CDR3 bases are TGTGCCAGTAGTATGGTGACAGGGGGGATTGAGGAG.

This clone was seen at least ten times. The read comes to an end 3 residues before the CDR3 does, leaving the germline J gene to fill in the end. This chain connects TRBV7-3 to TRBJ2-1; D is perhaps TRBD2 (5 bases). CDR3 length: 13 residues. The germline CDR1 and CDR2 sequences are SGHTA and FQGTGA. Trimming removed 2 bases at V and 9 bases at J, with 11 bases between. CDR3 amino acids: CASSLLAEGEQFF. The DNA read from the CDR3 is TGTGCCAGCAGCTTACTAGCCGAGGGTGAG.

This clone appeared many times. CDR3 DNA, as far as it was read: TGCGCCAGCAGTGCCGTTTTCGCAGGGGGCTCTGGGGCCAACGTC. Its protein product is CASSAVFAGGSGANV. The entire CDR3 is CASSAVFAGGSGANVLTF. The chain links TRBV5-1 to TRBJ2-6, with 7 nucleotides matching TRBD1. The read terminates 3 residues ahead of where the CDR3 ends, so the germline J gene completes it. J lost 0 bases, V lost 5 bases, and 11 bases had no gene match. Germline V gene sequence: CDR1 SGHRS, CDR2 YFSETQ. The CDR3 has 18 residues.

This clone was detected many times. Incomplete CDR3 DNA: TGTGCCAGCAGCTTGAGGGGACTAGGGGTTGAG. Translating gives CASSLRGLGVE. The CDR3 as a whole reads CASSLRGLGVEQFF. V usage is TRBV5-6 and J usage is TRBJ2-1; 8 nucleotides agree with TRBD2. The read terminates 3 residues before the CDR3 end, so the remaining end is supplied by the germline J gene. With 1 base clipped from V and 9 bases from J, the junction kept 6 bases outside the gene matches. This CDR3 region has 14 residues. Looked up from germline, CDR1 is SGHDT and CDR2 is YYEEEE. Combining the CDR3 with reference TRBV5-6 and TRBJ2-1 gives the whole variable domain DAGVTQSPTHLIKTRGQQVTLRCSPKSGHDTVSWYQQALGQGPQFIFQYYEEEERQRGNFPDRFSGHQFPNYSSELNVNALLLGDSALYLCASSLRGLGVEQFFGPGTRLTVL.

This clone was counted ten times or more. The DNA ends 3 residues before the CDR3 does, and the rest of the CDR3 is filled in from the germline J gene. The chain employs TRBV20-1 and TRBJ1-6, with 7 bases lining up with TRBD1. The CDR3 totals 15 residues. With V trimmed by 7 bases and J by 4 bases, 10 bases remained unmatched. Germline CDR1 DFQATT, CDR2 SNEGSKA (reference sequence). This chain's CDR3 is CSVEPRDRYNSPLHF. Incomplete CDR3 DNA: TGCAGTGTTGAACCCCGGGACAGATATAATTCACCC.

This clone appeared many times. At one boundary the junction diverges from the germline segment, which might be a read error. The observed sequence ends 3 residues before the CDR3 terminus, with the missing tail filled in from the germline J gene. This sequence joins TRBV4-2 and TRBJ1-2; 11 bases fit TRBD1. The CDR3 is 15 amino acids. CDR1 is LGHNA, CDR2 YNFKEQ, per germline. The covered CDR3 bases are TGCGCCAGCAGCCCGGAGGCGGACAGGGGGCATGGC. Its translation is CASSPEADRGHG. The full CDR3 protein reads CASSPEADRGHGYTF.

Many counts were recorded for this clone. The DNA ends 3 residues before the CDR3 does, and the rest of the CDR3 is filled in from the germline J gene. The rearrangement links TRBV28 to TRBJ2-1, with TRBD2 identical over 8 bases. Trimming cost V 1 base and J 7 bases; bases outside gene matches: 6. The CDR3 runs 15 residues. Germline V gives CDR1 MDHEN, CDR2 SYDVKM. Partial CDR3 DNA: TGTGCCAGCAGTTTATCAGGACTAGCCATGAATGAG. It encodes CASSLSGLAMNE. The full CDR3 is CASSLSGLAMNEQFF.